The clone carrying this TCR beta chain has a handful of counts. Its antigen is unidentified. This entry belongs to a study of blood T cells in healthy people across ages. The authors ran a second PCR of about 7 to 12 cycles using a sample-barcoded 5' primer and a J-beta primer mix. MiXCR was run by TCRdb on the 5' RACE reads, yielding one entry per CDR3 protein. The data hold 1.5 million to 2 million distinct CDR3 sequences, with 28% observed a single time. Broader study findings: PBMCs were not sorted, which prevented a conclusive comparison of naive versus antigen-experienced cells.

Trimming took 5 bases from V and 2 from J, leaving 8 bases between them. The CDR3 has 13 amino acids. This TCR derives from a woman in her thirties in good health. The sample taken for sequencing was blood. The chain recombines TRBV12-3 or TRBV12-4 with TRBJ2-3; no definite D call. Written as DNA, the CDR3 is TGTGCCAGCAGTGGGCAGCTCACAGATACGCAGTATTTT. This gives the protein CASSGQLTDTQYF.